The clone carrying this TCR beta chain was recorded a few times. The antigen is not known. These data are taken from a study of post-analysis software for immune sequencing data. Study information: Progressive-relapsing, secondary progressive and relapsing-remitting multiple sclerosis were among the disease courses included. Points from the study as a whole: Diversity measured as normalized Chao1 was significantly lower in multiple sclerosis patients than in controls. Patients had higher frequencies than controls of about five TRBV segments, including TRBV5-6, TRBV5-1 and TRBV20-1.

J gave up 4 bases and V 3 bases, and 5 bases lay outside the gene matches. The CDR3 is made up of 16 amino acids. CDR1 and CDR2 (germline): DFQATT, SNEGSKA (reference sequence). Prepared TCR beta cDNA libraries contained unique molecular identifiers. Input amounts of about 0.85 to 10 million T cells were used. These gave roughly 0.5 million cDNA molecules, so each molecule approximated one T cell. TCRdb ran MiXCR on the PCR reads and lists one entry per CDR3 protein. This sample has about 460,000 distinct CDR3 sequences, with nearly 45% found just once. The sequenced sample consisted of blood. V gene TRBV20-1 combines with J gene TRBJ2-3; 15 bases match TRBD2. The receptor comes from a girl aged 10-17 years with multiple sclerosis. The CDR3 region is CSASYGTSGRSDTQYF. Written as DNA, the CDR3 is TGCAGTGCTAGTTATGGGACTAGCGGGAGGTCAGATACGCAGTATTTT.